This TCR beta chain was captured in a study of identical twins. Study-level findings and limits: High-abundance cord blood beta clonotypes had fewer insertions; memory repertoires showed none.

The CDR3 length is 16 residues. V lost 1 base, J lost 4 bases, and 16 bases lay in between. Every one of the donors was a healthy Caucasian. Notes on this clonotype: Its antigen is not identified.

TCRdb passed the 5' RACE reads through MiXCR, listing each CDR3 protein once. The table has 600,000 to 800,000 distinct CDR3 sequences, less than 25% seen once. These same records also appear under a second study, on T cells expressing NK-cell markers.

Sequenced input: PBMCs. The clonotype comes from a woman aged 18-30 years in good health. V gene TRBV12-3 or TRBV12-4 combines with J gene TRBJ1-1; D is undetermined. DNA of the CDR3: TGTGCCAGCAGTTTAGATCGGGGTGCGCCGGGCACTGAAGCTTTCTTT. It is translated as CASSLDRGAPGTEAFF.